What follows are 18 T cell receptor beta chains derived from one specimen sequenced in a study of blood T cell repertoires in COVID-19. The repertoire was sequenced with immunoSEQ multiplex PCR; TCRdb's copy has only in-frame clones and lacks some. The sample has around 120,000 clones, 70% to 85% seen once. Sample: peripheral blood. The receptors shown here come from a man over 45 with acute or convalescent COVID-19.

The CDR3 spells CASSSGGGFNEKLFF. The CDR3 DNA reads TGTGCCAGCAGCTCCGGAGGAGGGTTCAATGAAAAACTGTTTTTT. V gene TRBV11-2 combines with J gene TRBJ1-4; D remains ambiguous. Trimming took off 4 bases at V and 5 bases at J, with 14 bases between the two ends. Germline V gene data show CDR1 as SGHAT and CDR2 as FQNNGV. The CDR3 totals 15 residues.

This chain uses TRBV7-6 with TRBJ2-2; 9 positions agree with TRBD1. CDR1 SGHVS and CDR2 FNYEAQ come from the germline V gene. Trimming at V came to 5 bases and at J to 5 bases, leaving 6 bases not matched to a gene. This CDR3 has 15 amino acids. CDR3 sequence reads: CASSPGTGSTGELFF. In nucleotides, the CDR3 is TGTGCCAGCAGCCCCGGGACAGGGAGTACCGGGGAGCTGTTTTTT.

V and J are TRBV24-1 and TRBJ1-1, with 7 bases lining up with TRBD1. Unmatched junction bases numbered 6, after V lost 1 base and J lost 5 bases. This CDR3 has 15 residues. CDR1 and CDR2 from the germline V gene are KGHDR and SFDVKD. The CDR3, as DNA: TGTGCCACCAGTGATTTTTCCAGGGGGGATACTGAAGCTTTCTTT. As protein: CATSDFSRGDTEAFF.

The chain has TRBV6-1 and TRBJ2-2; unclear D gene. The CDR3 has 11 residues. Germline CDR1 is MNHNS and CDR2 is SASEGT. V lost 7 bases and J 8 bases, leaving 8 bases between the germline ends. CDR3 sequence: CASTPRGELFF. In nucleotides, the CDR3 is TGTGCCAGCACCCCGAGAGGGGAGCTGTTTTTT.

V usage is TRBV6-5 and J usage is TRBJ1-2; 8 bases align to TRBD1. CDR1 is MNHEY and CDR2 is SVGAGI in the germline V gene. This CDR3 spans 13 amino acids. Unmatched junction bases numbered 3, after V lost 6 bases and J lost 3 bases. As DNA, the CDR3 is TGTGCCAGCAGAGGACAGGGCGACTATGGCTACACCTTC. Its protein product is CASRGQGDYGYTF.

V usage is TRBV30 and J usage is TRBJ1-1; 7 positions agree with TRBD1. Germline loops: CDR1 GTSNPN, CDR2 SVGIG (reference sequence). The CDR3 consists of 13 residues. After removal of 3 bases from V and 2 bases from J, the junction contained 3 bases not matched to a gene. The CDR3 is CAWSGTANTEAFF. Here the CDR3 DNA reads TGTGCCTGGAGCGGGACAGCCAACACTGAAGCTTTCTTT.

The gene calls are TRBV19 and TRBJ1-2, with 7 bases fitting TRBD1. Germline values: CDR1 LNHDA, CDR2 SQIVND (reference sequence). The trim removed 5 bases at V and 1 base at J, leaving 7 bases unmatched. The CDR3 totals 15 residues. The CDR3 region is CASSFRDRLNYGYTF. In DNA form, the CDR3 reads TGTGCCAGTAGTTTCCGGGACAGACTTAACTATGGCTACACCTTC.

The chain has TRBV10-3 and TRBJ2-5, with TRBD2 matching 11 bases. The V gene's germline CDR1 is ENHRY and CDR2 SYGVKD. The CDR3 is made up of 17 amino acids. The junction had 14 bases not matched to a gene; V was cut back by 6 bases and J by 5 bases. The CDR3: CAISYSLAGAPGETQYF. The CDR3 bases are TGTGCCATCAGCTACTCACTAGCGGGGGCCCCAGGGGAGACCCAGTACTTC.

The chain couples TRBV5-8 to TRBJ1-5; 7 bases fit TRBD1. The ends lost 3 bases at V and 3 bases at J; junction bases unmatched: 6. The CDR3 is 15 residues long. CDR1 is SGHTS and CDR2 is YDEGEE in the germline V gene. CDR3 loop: CASSSDRAFNQPQHF. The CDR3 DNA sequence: TGTGCCAGCAGCTCCGACAGGGCCTTCAATCAGCCCCAGCATTTT.

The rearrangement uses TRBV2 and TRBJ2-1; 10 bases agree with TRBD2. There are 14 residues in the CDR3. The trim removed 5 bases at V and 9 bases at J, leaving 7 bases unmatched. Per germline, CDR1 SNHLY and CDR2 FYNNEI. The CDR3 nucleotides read TGTGCCAGCAGTAGCGGGGGGGCGTTCCGTGAGCAGTTCTTC. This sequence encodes CASSSGGAFREQFF.

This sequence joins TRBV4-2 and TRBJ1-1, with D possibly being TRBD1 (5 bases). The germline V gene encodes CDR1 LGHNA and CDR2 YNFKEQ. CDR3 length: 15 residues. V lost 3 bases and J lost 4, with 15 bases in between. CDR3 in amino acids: CASSQGGILVTEAFF. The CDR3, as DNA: TGTGCCAGCAGCCAGGGGGGAATCCTGGTCACTGAAGCTTTCTTT.

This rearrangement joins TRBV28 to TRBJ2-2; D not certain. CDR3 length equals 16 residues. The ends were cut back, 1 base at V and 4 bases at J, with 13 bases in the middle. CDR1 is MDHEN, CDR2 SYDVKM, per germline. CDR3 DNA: TGTGCCAGCAGTTTATATAGTCCGGGTGTCACCGGGGAGCTGTTTTTT. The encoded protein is CASSLYSPGVTGELFF.

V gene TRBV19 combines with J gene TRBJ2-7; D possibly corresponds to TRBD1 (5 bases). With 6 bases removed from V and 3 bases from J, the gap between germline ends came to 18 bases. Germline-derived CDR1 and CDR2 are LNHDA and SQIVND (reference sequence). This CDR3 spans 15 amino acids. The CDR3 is CASRSAVQGFYEQYF. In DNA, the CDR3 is TGTGCCAGTAGGTCCGCGGTGCAGGGTTTCTACGAGCAGTACTTC.

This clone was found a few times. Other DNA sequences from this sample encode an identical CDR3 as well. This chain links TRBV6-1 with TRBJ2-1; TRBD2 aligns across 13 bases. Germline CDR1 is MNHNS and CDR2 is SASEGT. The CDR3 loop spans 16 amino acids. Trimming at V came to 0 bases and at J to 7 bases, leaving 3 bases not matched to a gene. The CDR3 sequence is CASSEARTSGRNEQFF. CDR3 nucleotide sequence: TGTGCCAGCAGTGAAGCGAGGACTAGCGGGAGAAATGAGCAGTTCTTC.

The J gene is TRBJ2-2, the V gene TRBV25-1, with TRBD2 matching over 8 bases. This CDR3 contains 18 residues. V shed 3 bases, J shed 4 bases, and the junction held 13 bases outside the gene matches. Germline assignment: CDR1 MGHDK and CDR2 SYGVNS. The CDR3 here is CASSESGLAGAPTGELFF. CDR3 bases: TGTGCCAGCAGTGAGTCCGGACTAGCCGGGGCGCCCACCGGGGAGCTGTTTTTT.

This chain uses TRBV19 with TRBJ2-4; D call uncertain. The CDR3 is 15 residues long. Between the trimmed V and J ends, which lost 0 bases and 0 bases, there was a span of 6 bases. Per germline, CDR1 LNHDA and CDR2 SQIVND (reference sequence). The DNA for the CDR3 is TGTGCCAGTAGTATAGATCACGGAGCCAAAAACATTCAGTACTTC. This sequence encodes CASSIDHGAKNIQYF.

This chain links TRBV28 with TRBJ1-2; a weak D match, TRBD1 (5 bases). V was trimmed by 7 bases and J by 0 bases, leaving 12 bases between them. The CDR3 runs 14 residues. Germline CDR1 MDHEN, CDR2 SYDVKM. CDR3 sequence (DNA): TGTGCCAGCACCATTGGGGGGTCTAACTATGGCTACACCTTC. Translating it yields CASTIGGSNYGYTF.

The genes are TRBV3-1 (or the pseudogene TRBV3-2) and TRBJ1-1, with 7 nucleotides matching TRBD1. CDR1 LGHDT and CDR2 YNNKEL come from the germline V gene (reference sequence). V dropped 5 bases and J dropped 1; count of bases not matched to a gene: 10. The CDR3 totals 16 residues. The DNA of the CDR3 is TGTGCCAGCAGCTATGGACCCGGGACAGCGAACACTGAAGCTTTCTTT. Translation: CASSYGPGTANTEAFF.